The 8 T cell receptor beta chains below come from one sample, sequenced in a study of beta chain features in type 1 diabetes. Expressed TCRB transcripts were sequenced because the entire RNA isolate underwent reverse transcription. Only in-frame clones appear in the TCRdb table, and some are missing; sequencing was by immunoSEQ multiplex PCR. The data hold hundreds of thousands of clones, with about a sixth observed a single time. The specimen was naive CD4+ T cells from blood. The receptors come from a man younger than 35 in good health.

The gene calls are TRBV9 and TRBJ1-3; weak D call: TRBD1 (5 bases). Trimming took off 0 bases at V and 2 bases at J, with 12 bases between the two ends. There are 16 residues in the CDR3. The germline V gene has CDR1 SGDLS and CDR2 YYNGEE. The CDR3 sequence: CASSVDPGTTGNTIYF. CDR3 in DNA: TGTGCCAGCAGCGTAGATCCCGGGACGACTGGAAACACCATATATTTT.

This clone was detected only a few times. V and J are TRBV14 and TRBJ1-1; D unresolved. The germline V and J ends were trimmed by 5 bases and 0 bases, with 13 bases remaining between them. Germline V gives CDR1 SGHDN, CDR2 FVKESK. This CDR3 is 15 amino acids long. CDR3 sequence: CASSSMPTMNTEAFF. The DNA of the CDR3 is TGTGCCAGCAGCTCCATGCCAACTATGAACACTGAAGCTTTCTTT.

This clone was counted only a few times. This chain connects TRBV5-1 to TRBJ1-6, with TRBD1 identical over 9 bases. The CDR3 has 15 amino acids. The trim removed 4 bases at V and 5 bases at J, leaving 4 bases unmatched. Germline-derived CDR1 and CDR2 are SGHRS and YFSETQ. The CDR3 DNA sequence: TGCGCCAGCAGCCGCCGGGACAGGGATAATTCACCCCTCCACTTT. Translated, it gives CASSRRDRDNSPLHF. The full variable domain, its missing parts supplied by reference TRBV5-1 and TRBJ1-6, is KAGVTQTPRYLIKTRGQQVTLSCSPISGHRSVSWYQQTPGQGLQFLFEYFSETQRNKGNFPGRFSGRQFSNSRSEMNVSTLELGDSALYLCASSRRDRDNSPLHFGNGTRLTVT.

The chain couples TRBV14 to TRBJ2-2; TRBD1 or TRBD2 may be the D gene (5 bases each). Trimming removed 4 bases from V and 1 base from J, with 13 bases in between. This CDR3 has 16 amino acids. Germline V gene sequence: CDR1 SGHDN, CDR2 FVKESK. CDR3 amino acids: CASSPWGRLNTGELFF. CDR3 sequence (DNA): TGTGCCAGCAGCCCCTGGGGGAGACTGAACACCGGGGAGCTGTTTTTT. The full variable domain, completed using reference TRBV14 and TRBJ2-2, is EAGVTQFPSHSVIEKGQTVTLRCDPISGHDNLYWYRRVMGKEIKFLLHFVKESKQDESGMPNNRFLAERTGGTYSTLKVQPAELEDSGVYFCASSPWGRLNTGELFFGEGSRLTVL.

This clone was seen a handful of times. This chain joins TRBV7-9 and TRBJ1-2; 7 bases align to TRBD1. Trimming took 4 bases from V and 11 from J; bases not matched to a gene: 16. CDR3 length: 15 amino acids. The germline gives CDR1 SEHNR, CDR2 FQNEAQ (reference sequence). The DNA for the CDR3 is TGTGCCAGCAGCTCCCAGGGGGGCCCTGCGGATCGGTACACCTTC. It translates to CASSSQGGPADRYTF.

The gene calls are TRBV28 and TRBJ2-5, with D perhaps TRBD1 (6 bases). The CDR3 sequence is 14 residues long. Germline CDR1 is MDHEN and CDR2 is SYDVKM. The V gene lost 4 bases and the J gene lost 5 bases, with 14 bases spanning the gap. The CDR3 is CASSSPNRVETQYF. CDR3 in DNA: TGTGCCAGCAGTTCCCCGAACAGGGTTGAGACCCAGTACTTC.

V usage is TRBV30 and J usage is TRBJ2-7; maybe TRBD2 (6 bases). The germline V gene encodes CDR1 GTSNPN and CDR2 SVGIG (reference sequence). The ends were cut back, 3 bases at V and 5 bases at J, with 11 bases in the middle. The CDR3 is made up of 12 amino acids. The DNA of the CDR3 is TGTGCCTGGAGCGGAGGGGACCACGAGCAGTACTTC. Its translation: CAWSGGDHEQYF.

The chain's CDR3 is CASKLFQSGNTIYF. The CDR3 coding sequence is TGTGCCAGCAAGCTTTTCCAGTCTGGAAACACCATATATTTT. The gene calls are TRBV6-5 and TRBJ1-3; no reliable D call. Per germline, CDR1 MNHEY and CDR2 SVGAGI. The CDR3 loop spans 14 amino acids. Trimming took off 7 bases at V and 1 base at J, with 11 bases between the two ends.